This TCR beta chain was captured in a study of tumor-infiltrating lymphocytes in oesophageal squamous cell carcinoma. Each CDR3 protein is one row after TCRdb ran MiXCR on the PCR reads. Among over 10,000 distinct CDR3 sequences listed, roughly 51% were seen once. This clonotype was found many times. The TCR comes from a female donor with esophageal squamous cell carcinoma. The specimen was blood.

The CDR3 sequence: CASSEAQGRGYTF. CDR3 sequence (DNA): TGTGCCAGCAGTGAAGCCCAGGGGCGTGGCTACACCTTC. V gene TRBV2 combines with J gene TRBJ1-2; maybe TRBD1 (6 bases). The germline CDR1 and CDR2 sequences are SNHLY and FYNNEI. The CDR3 consists of 13 residues. V lost 0 bases to trimming and J lost 7 bases, with 9 bases between them.